The 4 T cell receptor beta chains presented below share a single source sample, sequenced in a study of T cell repertoires in cytomegalovirus infection. TCRdb itself ran the reads through MiXCR, one entry per CDR3 protein. The repertoire has fewer than 1,000,000 distinct CDR3 sequences, roughly a third of them found once; the top ten carry about an eighth. These TCRs are of unknown antigen specificity. Source: cultured CD8+ T cells from PBMCs, taken from culture after CMV antigen stimulation. These receptors were collected from a human donor in good health (CMV status not recorded). Some clones in this sample may be carry-over from other donors' samples.

This clonotype occurred once. Mismatch with germline at one junction end may stem from a read error. V is TRBV29-1 and J is TRBJ2-5; tentatively, D is TRBD2 (5 bases). The CDR3 runs to 14 residues. Germline V gene lookup returns CDR1 SQVTM and CDR2 ANQGSEA. The CDR3 coding sequence is TGTAGCGTTGAACCCCTACTAGACGTGGAGACCCAGTACTTC. It yields the protein CSVEPLLDVETQYF.

This clonotype was seen a few times. The chain has TRBV7-2 and TRBJ1-5; D gene unclear. Trimming removed 4 bases at V and 2 bases at J, with 15 bases between. The germline V gene has CDR1 SGHTA and CDR2 FQGNSA. The CDR3 has 16 amino acids. The CDR3 sequence: CASSSGVLPGNQPQHF. The CDR3 region has the DNA TGTGCCAGCAGCTCCGGGGTCCTTCCGGGCAATCAGCCCCAGCATTTT.

The chain combines TRBV19 with TRBJ1-1; TRBD1 agrees at 8 bases. With V trimmed by 7 bases and J by 5 bases, 12 bases remained unmatched. Looked up from germline, CDR1 is LNHDA and CDR2 is SQIVND (reference sequence). This CDR3 spans 15 amino acids. Here the CDR3 reads CASIRDRRGRTEAFF. In DNA, the CDR3 is TGTGCCAGTATTCGGGACAGGCGGGGTAGGACTGAAGCTTTCTTT.

A few counts support this clonotype. The chain is built from TRBV7-3 and TRBJ1-1; D call uncertain. Germline CDR1 and CDR2: SGHTA and FQGTGA. The CDR3 has 13 amino acids. V dropped 1 base and J dropped 5 bases, with 8 bases sitting between them. This CDR3 is CASSLNGLTEAFF. CDR3 DNA sequence: TGTGCCAGCAGCTTAAATGGGCTGACTGAAGCTTTCTTT.